This TCR beta chain is from a study of T cell responses to AZD1222 COVID-19 vaccine. General observations from the study: Sampled repertoires all dated from after the peak T cell response. Females made up more of the donors, who were largely white British, and clonal diversity may have come out too low.

In regard to this clone: Its antigen is not identified.

Assay: immunoSEQ multiplex PCR; the TCRdb copy retains only in-frame clones and omits some. This sample has under 170,000 clones; around nine tenths occur once, and the top ten carry 3.2%. Germline V gene lookup returns CDR1 LNHNV and CDR2 YYDKDF (reference sequence). This CDR3 is 19 amino acids long. The V and J ends lost 1 base and 4 bases, in that order; junction bases with no gene match: 12. The chain uses TRBV15 and TRBJ1-4; 10 positions agree with TRBD1. The starting material was peripheral blood, obtained 28 days after the second AZD1222 dose. The receptor was isolated from an adult who received the AZD1222 COVID-19 vaccine. The CDR3 nucleotides are TGTGCCACCAGCAGAGTTGGAGAGGGACAGGGGAACTTTAATGAAAAACTGTTTTTT. Amino acid sequence: CATSRVGEGQGNFNEKLFF.